The sequence of this T cell receptor (beta chain) was determined in a study of blood T cell repertoires in COVID-19. Study-wide context: From T cells, B-cell-depleted T cells, or PBMCs came the material, which was cDNA or gDNA.

Per the original methods: Counts of nucleated cells, estimated from reference gene primer amplification, were obtained. TCRdb's table, derived via immunoSEQ multiplex PCR, lists solely in-frame clones and lacks some. V and J calls and clone size are given by that table; D and trimming were obtained from the DNA. The table shows over 150,000 clones, with about 86% occurring only once. V dropped 4 bases and J dropped 4 bases, with 15 bases sitting between them. Germline-derived CDR1 and CDR2 are SGDLS and YYNGEE. CDR3 length: 15 residues. Study members were between roughly 18 and 100 years old and lived in over 20 US regions. Cohorts were assigned according to the clinical history that participants reported.

The specimen was PBMCs or T cells enriched from blood (not recorded which). The sequence was obtained from a middle-aged man who had recovered from COVID-19. The chain couples TRBV9 to TRBJ1-5, with a weak D call TRBD1 (5 bases). CDR3 nucleotide sequence: TGTGCCAGCAGCCAGACGGGGGATTCGAATCAGCCCCAGCATTTT. Translated: CASSQTGDSNQPQHF.